These T cell receptor beta chains were read from a single sample in a study of cytomegalovirus exposure and HLA in healthy donors. Profiling relied on immunoSEQ multiplex PCR, and the TCRdb table lists in-frame clones only, not all of them. The table includes 120,000 or so clones, 75% to 90% detected once. The sample comprised PBMCs. The receptors stem from a man aged 18 to 35 in good health and CMV-seropositive. Both conserved end residues are part of each CDR3. A D gene is named only where the DNA matches it firmly. Part of the rows lack a size; the others show once, few, many or a class for expanded clones.

v_gene	j_gene	abundance	d_gene	CDR3nt	CDR3aa
TRBV19	TRBJ1-5	-	-	TGTGCCAGTCAAGGACAGAGCGCCCTTTTTCAGCCCCAGCATTTT	CASQGQSALFQPQHF
TRBV5-5	TRBJ1-2	-	-	TGTGCCAGCGGGGGGGCGAGAGCTAACTATGGCTACACCTTC	CASGGARANYGYTF
TRBV19	TRBJ2-7	once	TRBD1	TGTGCCAGTACCCCCTTATGGACAGGGGATACCTACGAGCAGTACTTC	CASTPLWTGDTYEQYF
TRBV5-6	TRBJ2-1	-	TRBD1	TGTGCCAGCAGCTCGGGGACAGGGACCCTCTTC	CASSSGTGTLF
TRBV7-8	TRBJ2-6	-	-	TGTGCCAGCAGCGAATATACAGGAGGGGCCAACGTCCTGACTTTC	CASSEYTGGANVLTF
TRBV29-1	TRBJ2-7	-	-	TGCAGCCCCCCCCGGAGTGCTCCCTACGAGCAGTACTTC	CSPPRSAPYEQYF
TRBV27	TRBJ1-1	-	TRBD1	TGTGCCAGCAGCCCACAGGGGGCGGTGGGAAGCACTGAAGCTTTCTTT	CASSPQGAVGSTEAFF
TRBV13	TRBJ1-1	-	TRBD1	TGTGCCAGCAGCTTGGGGACAGCCCGGCCGAGGGTGACTGAAGCTTTCTTT	CASSLGTARPRVTEAFF
TRBV11-2	TRBJ2-1	-	TRBD1	TGTGCCAGCAGCTTTATAATGGTGGAGGGACAGGGGGTCTACAATGAGCAGTTCTTC	CASSFIMVEGQGVYNEQFF
TRBV4-1	TRBJ1-1	once	TRBD1	TGCGCCAGCAGCCAAAGACAGGGATCCATGAACACTGAAGCTTTCTTT	CASSQRQGSMNTEAFF
TRBV10-2	TRBJ1-4	-	-	TGCGCCAGCAGTAAGTCACAGGACAGTATTAATGAAAAACTGTTTTTT	CASSKSQDSINEKLFF
TRBV7-6	TRBJ1-2	-	-	TGTGCCAGCAGTCAGGGTGACTACTATGGCTACACCTTC	CASSQGDYYGYTF
TRBV2	TRBJ2-2	-	TRBD2	TGTGCCAGCAGTGACGAGCGGGGCACCGGGGAGCTGTTTTTT	CASSDERGTGELFF
TRBV7-8	TRBJ2-7	-	-	TGTGCCAGCAGCTTAGACAGTTCCTACGAGCAGTACTTC	CASSLDSSYEQYF
TRBV27	TRBJ1-1	once	-	TGTGCCAGCGCCCCGACGGACTCCGACACTGAAGCTTTCTTT	CASAPTDSDTEAFF
TRBV19	TRBJ1-5	-	-	TGTGCCAGTAGTGACCAGGGTAGTCAGCCCCAGCATTTT	CASSDQGSQPQHF
TRBV5-4	TRBJ2-7	-	TRBD1	TGTGCCAGCAGCTTCGGACAGGGATCCTACGAGCAGTACTTC	CASSFGQGSYEQYF
TRBV5-1	TRBJ2-3	-	-	TGCGCCAGCAGCTTAGCCCCAGGGGGCACAGATACGCAGTATTTT	CASSLAPGGTDTQYF
TRBV10-3	TRBJ2-6	-	TRBD1	TGTGCCATCAGTGAGGCACCGGGACAGGAGCAATCTGGGGCCAACGTCCTGACTTTC	CAISEAPGQEQSGANVLTF
TRBV28	TRBJ2-7	-	TRBD1	TGTGCCAGCGGGCCGGGACAGGGGTACGAGCAGTACTTC	CASGPGQGYEQYF
TRBV5-1	TRBJ1-1	-	-	TGCGCCAGCAGCTTCGGGGGGAACACTGAAGCTTTCTTT	CASSFGGNTEAFF
TRBV19	TRBJ1-5	-	-	TGTGCCAGTAGTATGTTTGTTGGGGCGAATCAGCCCCAGCATTTT	CASSMFVGANQPQHF
TRBV9	TRBJ1-5	-	TRBD1	TGTGCCAGCAGTACCGGGACAGGGAACATGGGCCAGCCCCAGCATTTT	CASSTGTGNMGQPQHF
TRBV11-2	TRBJ2-5	-	TRBD1	TGTGCCAGCAGCTTAGACCCGATCGGGACAGGGGCGCAAGAGACCCAGTACTTC	CASSLDPIGTGAQETQYF
TRBV6-1	TRBJ2-2	few	-	TGTGCCAGCTTAGACCGCAGGGGGCTGTTTTTT	CASLDRRGLFF
TRBV7-2	TRBJ2-1	-	-	TGTGCCAGCAGCGAAGGTTCGCTCGGGGAGCAGTTCTTC	CASSEGSLGEQFF
TRBV5-1	TRBJ1-2	-	TRBD1	TGCGCCAGCAGCTTCCATACAGGGGTTACAACTTACAGTCTACCACTCTATGGCTACACCTTC	CASSFHTGVTTYSLPLYGYTF
TRBV5-1	TRBJ1-3	-	-	TGCGCCAGCAGCTTCGGGGTTGGAAACACCATATATTTT	CASSFGVGNTIYF
TRBV5-6	TRBJ1-6	-	-	TGTGCCAGCAGCCGGGGGTCTTCACCCCTCCACTTT	CASSRGSSPLHF
TRBV29-1	TRBJ1-5	-	TRBD1	TGCAGCGTTGCTGATGGGACAGCGAATAGCAATCAGCCCCAGCATTTT	CSVADGTANSNQPQHF
TRBV29-1	TRBJ2-7	-	-	TGCAGCGTTGCTTCGGGTCAGGGGATCTACGAGCAGTACTTC	CSVASGQGIYEQYF